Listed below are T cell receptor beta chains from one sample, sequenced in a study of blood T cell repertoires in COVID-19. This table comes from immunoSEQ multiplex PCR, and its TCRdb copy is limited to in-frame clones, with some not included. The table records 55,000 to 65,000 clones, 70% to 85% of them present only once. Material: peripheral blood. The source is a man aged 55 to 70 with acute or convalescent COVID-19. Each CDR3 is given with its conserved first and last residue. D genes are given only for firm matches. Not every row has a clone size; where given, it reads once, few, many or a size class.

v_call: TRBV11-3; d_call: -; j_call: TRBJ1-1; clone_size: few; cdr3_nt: TGTGCCAGCAGTTTTTCGGTGAACACTGAAGCTTTCTTT; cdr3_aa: CASSFSVNTEAFF
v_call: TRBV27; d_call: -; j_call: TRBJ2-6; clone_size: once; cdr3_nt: TGTGCCAGCAGCCTGTCCGGGGCCAACGTCCTGACTTTC; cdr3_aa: CASSLSGANVLTF
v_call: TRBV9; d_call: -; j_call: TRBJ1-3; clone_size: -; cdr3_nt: TGTGCCAGCACCGAGTCCTCTGGAAACACCATATATTTT; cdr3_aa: CASTESSGNTIYF
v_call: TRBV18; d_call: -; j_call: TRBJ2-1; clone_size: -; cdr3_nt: TGTGCCAGCTCACGGGGGCCCTCGGTCTACAATGAGCAGTTCTTC; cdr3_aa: CASSRGPSVYNEQFF
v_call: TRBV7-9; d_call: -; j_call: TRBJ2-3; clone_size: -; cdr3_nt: TGTGCCAGCAGCTTTGAGTTCCCCACAGATACGCAGTATTTT; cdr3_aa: CASSFEFPTDTQYF
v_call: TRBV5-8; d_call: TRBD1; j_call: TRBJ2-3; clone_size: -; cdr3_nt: TGTGCCAGCAGTTCTTGGACAGGGGAAGGTACGCAGTATTTT; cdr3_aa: CASSSWTGEGTQYF
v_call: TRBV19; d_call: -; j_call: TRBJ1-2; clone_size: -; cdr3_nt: TGTGCCAGCAATCTCGGAGCAGATATTAACTATGGCTACACCTTC; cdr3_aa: CASNLGADINYGYTF
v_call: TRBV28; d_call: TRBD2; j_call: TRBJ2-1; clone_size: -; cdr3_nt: TGTGCCAGCAGTCCCCGATTCGGTAGCGGGGGGGCCCATGAGCAGTTCTTC; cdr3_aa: CASSPRFGSGGAHEQFF
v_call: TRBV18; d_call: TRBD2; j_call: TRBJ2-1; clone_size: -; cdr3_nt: TGTGCCAGCTCAGACAGTCGGGGGGTTTGGTTCTTC; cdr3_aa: CASSDSRGVWFF
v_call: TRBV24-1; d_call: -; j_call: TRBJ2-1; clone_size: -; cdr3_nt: TGTGCCACCAGTGCGTCCTATAGCCTTCCTGAGCAGTTCTTC; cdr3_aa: CATSASYSLPEQFF
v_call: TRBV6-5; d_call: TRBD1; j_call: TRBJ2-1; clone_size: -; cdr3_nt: TGTGCCAGCAGAGGACAGGGCTACAATGAGCAGTTCTTC; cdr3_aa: CASRGQGYNEQFF
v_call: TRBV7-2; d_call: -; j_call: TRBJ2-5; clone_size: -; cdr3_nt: TGTGCCAGCAGCTTTTTGGGGGGACAGCAAGAGACCCAGTACTTC; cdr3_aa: CASSFLGGQQETQYF
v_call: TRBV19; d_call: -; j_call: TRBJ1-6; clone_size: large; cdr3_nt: TGTGCCAGCCAGGGGAGCTCCTATAATTCACCCCTCCACTTT; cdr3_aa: CASQGSSYNSPLHF
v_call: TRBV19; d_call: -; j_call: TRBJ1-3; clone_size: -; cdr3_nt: TGTGCCAGTAGTATAGTGCCAGCTGGAAACACCATATATTTT; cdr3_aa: CASSIVPAGNTIYF
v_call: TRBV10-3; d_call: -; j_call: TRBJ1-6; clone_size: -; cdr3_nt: TGTGCCTCGACGGGTAATCTTAATTCACCCCTCCACTTT; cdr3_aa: CASTGNLNSPLHF
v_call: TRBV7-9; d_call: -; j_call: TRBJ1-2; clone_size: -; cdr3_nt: TGTGCCAGCAGCCCGCAGGACTATGGCTACACCTTC; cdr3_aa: CASSPQDYGYTF
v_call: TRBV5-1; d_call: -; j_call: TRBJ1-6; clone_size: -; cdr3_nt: TGCGCCAGCAGCATTGGGACTGTTCGGGGTCGAGAACCCCTCCACTTT; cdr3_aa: CASSIGTVRGREPLHF
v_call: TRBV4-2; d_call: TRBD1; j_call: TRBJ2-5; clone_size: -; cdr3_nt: TGTGCCAGCAGCTCCGATAGTGGACAGGGCGAGGGAGAGACCCAGTACTTC; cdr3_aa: CASSSDSGQGEGETQYF
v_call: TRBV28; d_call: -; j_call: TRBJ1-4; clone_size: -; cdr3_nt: TGTGCCAGCAGGCCAGGGGCGAGTGAAAAACTGTTTTTT; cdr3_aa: CASRPGASEKLFF
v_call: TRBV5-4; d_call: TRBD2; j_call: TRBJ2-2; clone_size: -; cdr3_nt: TGTGCCAGCAGCTTGTCCCAACTAGCGGGGGAACGGAACACCGGGGAGCTGTTTTTT; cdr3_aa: CASSLSQLAGERNTGELFF
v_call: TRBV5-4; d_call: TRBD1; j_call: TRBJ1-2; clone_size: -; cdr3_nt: TGTGCCAGCAGCTTGGGAGACAGGGACTATGGCTACACCTTC; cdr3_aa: CASSLGDRDYGYTF
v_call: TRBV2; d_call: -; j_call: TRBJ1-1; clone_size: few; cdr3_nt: TGTGCCAGCAGGCAGGATCGTAACACTGAAGCTTTCTTT; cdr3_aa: CASRQDRNTEAFF
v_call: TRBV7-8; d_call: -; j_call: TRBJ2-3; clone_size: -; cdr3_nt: TGTGCCAGCAGCTTAGACATATTCACAGATACGCAGTATTTT; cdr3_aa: CASSLDIFTDTQYF
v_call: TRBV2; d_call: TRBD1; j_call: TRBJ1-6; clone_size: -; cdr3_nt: TGTGCCAGCAGTGATCGAGGGGGCCTTTCACCCCTCCACTTT; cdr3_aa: CASSDRGGLSPLHF
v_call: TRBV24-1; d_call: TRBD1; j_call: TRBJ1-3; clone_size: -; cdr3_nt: TGTGCCACCAGTGACACAGGGGCGGATGGAAACACCATATATTTT; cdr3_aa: CATSDTGADGNTIYF
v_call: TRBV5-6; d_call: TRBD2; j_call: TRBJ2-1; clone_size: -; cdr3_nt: TGTGCCAGCAGCTCCCTCAAGCGGGGGGGCAATGAGCAGTTCTTC; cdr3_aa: CASSSLKRGGNEQFF
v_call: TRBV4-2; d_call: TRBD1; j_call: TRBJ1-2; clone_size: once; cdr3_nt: TGTGCCAGCAGCGAAAGGGACAGTAACTATGGCTACACCTTC; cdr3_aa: CASSERDSNYGYTF
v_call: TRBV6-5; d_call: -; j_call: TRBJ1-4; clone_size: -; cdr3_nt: TGTGCCAGCAGTTACGACGGGACAACCAGTGAAAAACTGTTTTTT; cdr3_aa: CASSYDGTTSEKLFF
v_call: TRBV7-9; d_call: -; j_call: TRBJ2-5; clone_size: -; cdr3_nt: TGTGCCAGCAGCTCCTCCGGGGGGCAAGGGACCCAGTACTTC; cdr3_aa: CASSSSGGQGTQYF
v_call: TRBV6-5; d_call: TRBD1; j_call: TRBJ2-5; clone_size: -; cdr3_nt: TGTGCCAGCAGGGCCGGGACAGGGGACGTCGGGACCCAGTACTTC; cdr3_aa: CASRAGTGDVGTQYF
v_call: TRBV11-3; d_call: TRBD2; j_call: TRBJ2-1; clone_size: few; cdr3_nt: TGTGCCAGCAGCTTAGGACTAGCGGGGACACACAATGAGCAGTTCTTC; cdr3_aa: CASSLGLAGTHNEQFF
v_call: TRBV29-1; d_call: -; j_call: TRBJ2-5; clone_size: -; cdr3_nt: TGCAGCGTCGCGGGTGGAGGGAAGACCCAGTACTTC; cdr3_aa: CSVAGGGKTQYF
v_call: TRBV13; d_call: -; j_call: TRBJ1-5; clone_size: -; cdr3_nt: TGTGCCAGCAGCTTATCGGGGGATCCTGATCAGCCCCAGCATTTT; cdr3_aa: CASSLSGDPDQPQHF
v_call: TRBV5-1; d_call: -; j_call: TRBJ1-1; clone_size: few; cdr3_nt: TGCGCCAGCAGCGAACCGGGGGGTGAAGCTTTCTTT; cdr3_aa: CASSEPGGEAFF
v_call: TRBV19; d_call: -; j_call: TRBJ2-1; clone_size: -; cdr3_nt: TGTGCCAGTAGTATCGTAGCTAGCGATTACAATGAGCAGTTCTTC; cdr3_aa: CASSIVASDYNEQFF
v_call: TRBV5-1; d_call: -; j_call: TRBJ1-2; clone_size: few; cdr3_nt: TGCGCCAGCAGCTTGGGGCAGGGGAGCGGCTATGGCTACACCTTC; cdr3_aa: CASSLGQGSGYGYTF
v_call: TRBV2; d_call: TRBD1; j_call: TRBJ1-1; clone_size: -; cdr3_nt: TGTGCCAGCAGTGACAGGACAGGGGACACTGAAGCTTTCTTT; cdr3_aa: CASSDRTGDTEAFF
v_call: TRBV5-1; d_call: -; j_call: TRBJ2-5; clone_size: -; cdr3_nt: TGCGCCAGCAGCTTACAGGGCCAAGAGACCCAGTACTTC; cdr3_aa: CASSLQGQETQYF
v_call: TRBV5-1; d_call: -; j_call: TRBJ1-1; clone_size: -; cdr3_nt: TGCGCCAGCAGCTTATGGCACAGGCTATCTTCCACTGAAGCTTTCTTT; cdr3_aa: CASSLWHRLSSTEAFF
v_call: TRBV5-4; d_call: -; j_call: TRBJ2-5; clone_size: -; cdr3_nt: TGTGCCAGCAGCTTGGTTCAGGGGTCGAGAGAGACCCAGTACTTC; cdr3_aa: CASSLVQGSRETQYF
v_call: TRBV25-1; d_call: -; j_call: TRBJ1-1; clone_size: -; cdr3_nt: TGTGCCAGCAGTGAGCCGGGAGGCTTTGAAGCTTTCTTT; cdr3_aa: CASSEPGGFEAFF